Shown below are 7 T cell receptor beta chains from a single sample sequenced in a study of shared clonotypes between healthy human individuals (TCRdb year 2020). The library was prepared using the immunoSEQ multiplex PCR assay. TCRdb mirrors the immuneACCESS table, restricted to in-frame sequences. Some clones are absent from its copies; in checked studies, under half trace to an unresolved V gene, and the reason for the others is unknown. This sample has 950,000 to 1,300,000 clones in its table, and about 75% of those were observed once. The biggest ten clones account for 1.4% of the sample. Material for sequencing was memory CD4+ T cells sorted from blood. Taken with the paper, the label for cell subset or site translates to: CD45RA-negative fraction. The receptor source for this set is a man between 18 and 29 years old in good health.

This clone has a handful of counts. This specimen includes other DNA sequences encoding the same CDR3. This sequence joins TRBV5-1 and TRBJ1-2, with D maybe TRBD1 (6 bases). The CDR3 has 13 residues. CDR1 and CDR2 (germline): SGHRS, YFSETQ. Trimming cost V 4 bases and J 1 base, with 8 bases left between them. CDR3 residues: CASSADSNYGYTF. CDR3 sequence (DNA): TGCGCCAGCAGCGCGGACAGTAACTATGGCTACACCTTC.

The gene calls are TRBV11-3 and TRBJ2-7; weak D call: TRBD1 (6 bases). In germline, CDR1 is SGHNT, CDR2 YENEEA. The germline V and J ends were trimmed by 0 bases and 7 bases, with 10 bases remaining between them. The CDR3 sequence is 13 residues long. The CDR3 loop is CASSLEQGTEQYF. As DNA, the CDR3 is TGTGCCAGCAGCTTAGAACAGGGAACGGAGCAGTACTTC.

The sample holds a few counts of this clone. This sequence joins TRBV5-8 and TRBJ1-2, with D uncertain. This CDR3 is 14 amino acids long. V lost 2 bases, J lost 4 bases, and 12 bases lay in between. CDR1 is SGHTS and CDR2 is YDEGEE in the germline V gene. DNA for the CDR3: TGTGCCAGCAGCTTTTCGCACCTTCTCTATGGCTACACCTTC. It codes for CASSFSHLLYGYTF.

The CDR3 here is CASSQDFVGGSDTQYF. As DNA, the CDR3 is TGCGCCAGCAGCCAAGATTTTGTGGGCGGCTCAGATACGCAGTATTTT. The chain recombines TRBV4-1 with TRBJ2-3; D gene ambiguous. From germline, CDR1 is MGHRA and CDR2 YSYEKL. The CDR3 length is 16 residues. The ends were cut back, 0 bases at V and 4 bases at J, with 14 bases in the middle.

This clone has only a few counts. The J gene is TRBJ1-1, the V gene TRBV5-1, with no clear D. V lost 4 bases, J lost 5 bases, and 9 bases lay in between. This CDR3 has 12 residues. Per the germline V gene, CDR1 is SGHRS and CDR2 is YFSETQ. The CDR3 DNA follows: TGCGCCAGCAGCATGGAAGGGACTGAAGCTTTCTTT. Protein product: CASSMEGTEAFF. The whole variable domain, remainder taken from reference TRBV5-1 and TRBJ1-1, is KAGVTQTPRYLIKTRGQQVTLSCSPISGHRSVSWYQQTPGQGLQFLFEYFSETQRNKGNFPGRFSGRQFSNSRSEMNVSTLELGDSALYLCASSMEGTEAFFGQGTRLTVV.

The genes are TRBV5-8 and TRBJ2-3, with unresolved D. Germline V gives CDR1 SGHTS, CDR2 YDEGEE. The V and J ends lost 0 bases and 5 bases respectively, with 10 bases between them. This CDR3 is 14 amino acids long. The DNA for the CDR3 is TGTGCCAGCAGCTTGGATAGTGGGCGAGATACGCAGTATTTT. Its protein is CASSLDSGRDTQYF.

The chain joins TRBV7-8 to TRBJ2-7; D ambiguous. Germline V gene sequence: CDR1 SGHVS, CDR2 FQNEAQ. CDR3 length equals 12 residues. Trimming stripped 5 bases from V and 7 bases from J, with 12 bases between. CDR3 DNA: TGTGCCAGCAGCGGACCGTTGGGAGAGCAGTACTTC. Protein product: CASSGPLGEQYF. Full variable domain (rest looked up from reference TRBV7-8 and TRBJ2-7): GAGVSQSPRYKVAKRGQDVALRCDPISGHVSLFWYQQALGQGPEFLTYFQNEAQLDKSGLPSDRFFAERPEGSVSTLKIQRTQQEDSAVYLCASSGPLGEQYFGPGTRLTVT.